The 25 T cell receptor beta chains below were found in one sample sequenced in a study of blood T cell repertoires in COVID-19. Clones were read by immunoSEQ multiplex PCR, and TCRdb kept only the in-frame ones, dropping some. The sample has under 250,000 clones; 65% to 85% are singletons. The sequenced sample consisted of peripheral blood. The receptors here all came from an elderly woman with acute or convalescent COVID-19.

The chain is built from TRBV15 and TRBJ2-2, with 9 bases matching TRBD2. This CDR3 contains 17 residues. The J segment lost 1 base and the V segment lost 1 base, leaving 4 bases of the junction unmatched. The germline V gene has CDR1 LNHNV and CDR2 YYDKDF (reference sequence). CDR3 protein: CATSRGLAGQNTGELFF. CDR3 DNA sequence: TGTGCCACCAGCAGAGGCCTAGCGGGACAGAACACCGGGGAGCTGTTTTTT.

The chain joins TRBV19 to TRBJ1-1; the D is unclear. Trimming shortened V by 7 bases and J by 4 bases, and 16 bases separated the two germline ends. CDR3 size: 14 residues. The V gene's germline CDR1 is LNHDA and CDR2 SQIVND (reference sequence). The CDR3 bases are TGTGCCAGTACCCCGCCAGGCCCATCCACTGAAGCTTTCTTT. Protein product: CASTPPGPSTEAFF.

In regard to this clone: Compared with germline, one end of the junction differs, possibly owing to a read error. CDR3 nucleotides: TGTGCCAGCACTGAACTACGGGAGCAGTACTTC. Translated, it gives CASTELREQYF. V is TRBV2 and J is TRBJ2-7; D gene ambiguous. CDR1 and CDR2 from the germline V gene are SNHLY and FYNNEI. This CDR3 contains 11 residues.

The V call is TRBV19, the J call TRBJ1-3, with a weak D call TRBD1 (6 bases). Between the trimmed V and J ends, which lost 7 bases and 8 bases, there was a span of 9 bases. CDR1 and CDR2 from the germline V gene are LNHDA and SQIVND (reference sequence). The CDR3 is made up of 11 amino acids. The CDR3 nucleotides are TGTGCCAGTAACAAGGGGGACACCATATATTTT. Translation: CASNKGDTIYF.

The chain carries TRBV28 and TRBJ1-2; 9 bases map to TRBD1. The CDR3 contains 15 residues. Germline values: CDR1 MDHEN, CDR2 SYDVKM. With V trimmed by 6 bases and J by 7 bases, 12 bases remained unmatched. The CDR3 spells CASRGHTGGASGYTF. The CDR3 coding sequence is TGTGCCAGCAGGGGACACACAGGGGGCGCGAGTGGCTACACCTTC.

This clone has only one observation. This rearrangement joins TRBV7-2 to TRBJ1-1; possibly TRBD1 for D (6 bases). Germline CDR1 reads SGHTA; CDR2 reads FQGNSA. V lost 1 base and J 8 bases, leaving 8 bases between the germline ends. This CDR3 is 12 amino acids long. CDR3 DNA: TGTGCCAGCAGCTTAGTAACAGGGGAAGCTTTCTTT. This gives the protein CASSLVTGEAFF.

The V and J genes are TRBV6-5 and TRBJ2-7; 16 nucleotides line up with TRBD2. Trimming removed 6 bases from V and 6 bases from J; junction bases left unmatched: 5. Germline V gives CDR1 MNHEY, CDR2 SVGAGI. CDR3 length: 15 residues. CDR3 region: CASRGLAGGLSEQYF. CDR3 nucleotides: TGTGCCAGCAGGGGACTAGCGGGGGGGCTAAGCGAGCAGTACTTC.

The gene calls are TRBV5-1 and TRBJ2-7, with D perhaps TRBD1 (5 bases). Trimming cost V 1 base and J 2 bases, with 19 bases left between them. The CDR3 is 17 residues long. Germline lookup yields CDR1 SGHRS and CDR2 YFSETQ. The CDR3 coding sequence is TGCGCCAGCAGCTTGACCCTCCACAGGCGAACTCCCTACGAGCAGTACTTC. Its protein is CASSLTLHRRTPYEQYF. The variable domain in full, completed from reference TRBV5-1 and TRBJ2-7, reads KAGVTQTPRYLIKTRGQQVTLSCSPISGHRSVSWYQQTPGQGLQFLFEYFSETQRNKGNFPGRFSGRQFSNSRSEMNVSTLELGDSALYLCASSLTLHRRTPYEQYFGPGTRLTVT.

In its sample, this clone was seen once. This CDR3 reads CSAGLSSNTGELFF. The CDR3 nucleotides read TGCAGCGCAGGACTCTCATCGAACACCGGGGAGCTGTTTTTT. The chain employs TRBV29-1 and TRBJ2-2; a weak D match, TRBD2 (5 bases). Germline loops: CDR1 SQVTM, CDR2 ANQGSEA. The CDR3 totals 14 residues. With 7 bases removed from V and 0 bases from J, the gap between germline ends came to 12 bases.

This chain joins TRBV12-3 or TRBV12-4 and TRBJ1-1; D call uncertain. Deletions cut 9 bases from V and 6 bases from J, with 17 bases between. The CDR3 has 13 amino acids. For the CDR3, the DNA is TGTGCCAGTGTCCGCCAGCCTAGCGCTGAAGCTTTCTTT. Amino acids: CASVRQPSAEAFF.

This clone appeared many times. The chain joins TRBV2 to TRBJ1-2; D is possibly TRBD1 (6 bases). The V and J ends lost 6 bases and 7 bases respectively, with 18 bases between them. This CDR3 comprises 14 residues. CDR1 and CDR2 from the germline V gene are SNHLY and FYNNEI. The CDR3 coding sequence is TGTGCCAGCAGCCGGGACACCCCTTCGGGTGGCTACACCTTC. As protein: CASSRDTPSGGYTF.

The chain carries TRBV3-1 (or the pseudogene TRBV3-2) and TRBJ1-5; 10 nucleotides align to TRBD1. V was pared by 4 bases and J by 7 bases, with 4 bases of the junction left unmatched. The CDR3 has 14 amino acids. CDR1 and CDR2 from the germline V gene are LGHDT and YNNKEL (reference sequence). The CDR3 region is CASSPGTGEQPQHF. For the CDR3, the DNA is TGTGCCAGCAGCCCTGGGACAGGGGAACAGCCCCAGCATTTT.

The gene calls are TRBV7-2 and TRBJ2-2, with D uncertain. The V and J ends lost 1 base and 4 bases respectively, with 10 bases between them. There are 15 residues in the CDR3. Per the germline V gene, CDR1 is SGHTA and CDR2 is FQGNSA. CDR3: CASSLGQISTGELFF. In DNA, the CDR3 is TGTGCCAGCAGCTTAGGACAAATTAGCACCGGGGAGCTGTTTTTT.

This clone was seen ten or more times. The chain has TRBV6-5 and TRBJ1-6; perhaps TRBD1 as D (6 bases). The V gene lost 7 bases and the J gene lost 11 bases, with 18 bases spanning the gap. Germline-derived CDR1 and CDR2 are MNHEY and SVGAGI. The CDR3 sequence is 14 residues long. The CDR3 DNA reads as TGTGCCAGCACCGTTCGAAGGGGGGGCCCACCCCTCCACTTT. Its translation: CASTVRRGGPPLHF.

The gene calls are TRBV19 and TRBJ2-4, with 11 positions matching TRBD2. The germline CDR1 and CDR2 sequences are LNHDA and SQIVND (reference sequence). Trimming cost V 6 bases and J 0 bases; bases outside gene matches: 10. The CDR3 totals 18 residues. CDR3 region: CASSPSGGTNLAKNIQYF. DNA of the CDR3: TGTGCCAGTAGCCCTAGCGGGGGGACAAACCTAGCCAAAAACATTCAGTACTTC.

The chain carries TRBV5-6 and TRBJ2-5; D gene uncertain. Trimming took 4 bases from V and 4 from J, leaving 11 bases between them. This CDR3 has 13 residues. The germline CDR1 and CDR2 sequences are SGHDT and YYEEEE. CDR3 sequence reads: CASSRPQAETQYF. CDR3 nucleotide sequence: TGTGCCAGCAGCCGCCCCCAGGCAGAGACCCAGTACTTC.

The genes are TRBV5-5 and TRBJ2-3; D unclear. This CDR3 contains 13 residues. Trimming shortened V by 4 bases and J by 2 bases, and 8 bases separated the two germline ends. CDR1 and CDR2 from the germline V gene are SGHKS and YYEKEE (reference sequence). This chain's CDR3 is CASSARVTDTQYF. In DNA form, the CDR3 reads TGTGCCAGCAGCGCCCGAGTCACAGATACGCAGTATTTT.

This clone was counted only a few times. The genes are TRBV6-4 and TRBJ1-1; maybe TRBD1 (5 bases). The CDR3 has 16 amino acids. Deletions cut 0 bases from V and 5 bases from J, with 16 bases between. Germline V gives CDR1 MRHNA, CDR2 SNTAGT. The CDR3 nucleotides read TGTGCCAGCAGTGACTCTATGGTGGGGCAGGGAACTGAAGCTTTCTTT. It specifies CASSDSMVGQGTEAFF.

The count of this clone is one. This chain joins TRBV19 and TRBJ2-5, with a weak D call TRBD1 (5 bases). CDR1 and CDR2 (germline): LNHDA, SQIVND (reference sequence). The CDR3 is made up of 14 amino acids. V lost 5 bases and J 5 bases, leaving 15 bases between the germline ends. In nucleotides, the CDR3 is TGTGCCAGTAGTTCCAGAAGGGGTCGGGAGACCCAGTACTTC. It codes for CASSSRRGRETQYF. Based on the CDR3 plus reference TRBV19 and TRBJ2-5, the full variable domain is DGGITQSPKYLFRKEGQNVTLSCEQNLNHDAMYWYRQDPGQGLRLIYYSQIVNDFQKGDIAEGYSVSREKKESFPLTVTSAQKNPTAFYLCASSSRRGRETQYFGPGTRLLVL.

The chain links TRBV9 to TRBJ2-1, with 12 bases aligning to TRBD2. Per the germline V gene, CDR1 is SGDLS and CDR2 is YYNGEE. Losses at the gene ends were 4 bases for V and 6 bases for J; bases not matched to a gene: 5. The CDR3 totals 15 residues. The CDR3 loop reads CASSPLAGGINEQFF. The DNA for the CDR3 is TGTGCCAGCAGCCCTCTAGCGGGAGGGATCAATGAGCAGTTCTTC.

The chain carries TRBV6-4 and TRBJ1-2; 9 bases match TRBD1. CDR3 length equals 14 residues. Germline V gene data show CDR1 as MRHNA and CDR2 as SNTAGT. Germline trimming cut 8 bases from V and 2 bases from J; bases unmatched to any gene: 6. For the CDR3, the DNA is TGTGCCAGCCTGGGAGGACAGGGGAACTATGGCTACACCTTC. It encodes CASLGGQGNYGYTF.

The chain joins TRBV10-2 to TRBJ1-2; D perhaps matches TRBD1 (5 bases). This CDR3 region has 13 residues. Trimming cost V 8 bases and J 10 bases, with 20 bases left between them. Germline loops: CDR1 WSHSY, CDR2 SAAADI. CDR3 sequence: CASAPRGNSNYTF. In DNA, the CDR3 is TGCGCCAGCGCCCCAAGGGGAAATTCCAACTACACCTTC.

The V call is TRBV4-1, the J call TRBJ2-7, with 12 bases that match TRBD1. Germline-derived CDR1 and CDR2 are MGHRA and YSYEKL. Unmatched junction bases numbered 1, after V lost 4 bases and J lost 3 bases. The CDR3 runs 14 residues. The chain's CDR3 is CASSRDRGLYEQYF. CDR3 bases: TGCGCCAGCAGCCGGGACAGGGGGCTCTACGAGCAGTACTTC.

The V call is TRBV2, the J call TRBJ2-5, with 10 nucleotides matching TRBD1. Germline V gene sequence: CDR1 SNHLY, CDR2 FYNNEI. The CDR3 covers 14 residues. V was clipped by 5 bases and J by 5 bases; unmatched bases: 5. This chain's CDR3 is CASSKGQGRETQYF. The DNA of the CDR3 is TGTGCCAGCAGTAAGGGACAGGGGCGTGAGACCCAGTACTTC.

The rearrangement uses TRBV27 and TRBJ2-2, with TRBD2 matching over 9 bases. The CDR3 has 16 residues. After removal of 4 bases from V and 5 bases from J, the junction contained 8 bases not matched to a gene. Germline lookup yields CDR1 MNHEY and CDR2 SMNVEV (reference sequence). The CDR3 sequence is CASSWKRGAGTGELFF. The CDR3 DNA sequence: TGTGCCAGCAGTTGGAAGCGGGGGGCGGGAACCGGGGAGCTGTTTTTT.